What follows describes a single T cell receptor beta chain. Its cognate antigen is unknown. The data derive from a study of vaccination and CD4 T cells after COVID-19. Points from the study as a whole: SARS-CoV-2-reactive clonotypes showed a nonsignificant median rise from roughly 21 to 40. Of the reactive clones in convalescent patients, a median roughly 90% showed up only post-vaccination.

Trimming left V 5 bases short and J 4 bases short, with 20 bases between. The CDR3 runs to 16 residues. Germline assignment: CDR1 MNHEY and CDR2 SVGEGT. Each CDR3 protein gets one entry after TCRdb re-called the PCR reads with MiXCR. The sample has about 15,000 distinct CDR3 sequences, around 69% seen once. J is TRBJ1-2 and V is TRBV6-2 or TRBV6-3; D remains ambiguous. This sample comprised CD4+ T cells from blood, obtained after SARS-CoV-2 vaccination. This receptor was obtained from a human donor who had recovered from COVID-19. Here the CDR3 DNA reads TGTGCCAGCAGTCCAGGTTTGGGGATAGGGCCCTATGGCTACACCTTC. Its protein product is CASSPGLGIGPYGYTF.